Shown below are 10 T cell receptor beta chains from a single sample sequenced in a study of PD-1 blockade in classical Hodgkin lymphoma. TCRdb's copy holds only in-frame clones and misses some; the assay was immunoSEQ multiplex PCR. Of almost 100,000 clones in the sample, 80% to 95% were seen once. Brentuximab vedotin exposure varied, and every patient relapsed after autologous stem cell transplantation. The specimen comprised peripheral blood mononuclear cells (PBMCs), sampled at baseline. The receptors stem from a human donor with classical Hodgkin lymphoma.

Comment on this clone: Other DNA sequences in this sample translate to the same CDR3. The chain joins TRBV7-7 to TRBJ2-5, with 7 bases fitting TRBD2. Germline V gene sequence: CDR1 SSHAT, CDR2 FNYEAQ (reference sequence). The CDR3 sequence is 13 residues long. The V segment lost 5 bases and the J segment 5 bases; nucleotides outside the gene matches: 5. CDR3 nucleotide sequence: TGTGCCAGCAGCCTAGGGAGGGTGGAGACCCAGTACTTC. Amino acids: CASSLGRVETQYF. Together with reference TRBV7-7 and TRBJ2-5, the CDR3 gives the full variable domain: GAGVSQSPRYKVTKRGQDVTLRCDPISSHATLYWYQQALGQGPEFLTYFNYEAQPDKSGLPSDRFSAERPEGSISTLTIQRTEQRDSAMYRCASSLGRVETQYFGPGTRLLVL.

The genes are TRBV5-6 and TRBJ2-1; D is possibly TRBD1 (6 bases). V was clipped by 0 bases and J by 14 bases, with 9 bases between them. The CDR3 covers 11 residues. From germline, CDR1 is SGHDT and CDR2 YYEEEE. The CDR3 spells CASSLAGGEFF. The CDR3 coding sequence is TGTGCCAGCAGCTTGGCTGGGGGCGAGTTCTTC. The entire variable domain, with the rest obtained from reference TRBV5-6 and TRBJ2-1, is as follows: DAGVTQSPTHLIKTRGQQVTLRCSPKSGHDTVSWYQQALGQGPQFIFQYYEEEERQRGNFPDRFSGHQFPNYSSELNVNALLLGDSALYLCASSLAGGEFFGPGTRLTVL.

The chain uses TRBV6-6 and TRBJ2-7; D is unclear. This CDR3 spans 14 amino acids. Germline lookup yields CDR1 MNHNY and CDR2 SVGAGI (reference sequence). Between the trimmed V and J ends, which lost 6 bases and 0 bases, there was a span of 12 bases. CDR3 nucleotides: TGTGCCAGCAGAACCCTCCAGAGCTCCTACGAGCAGTACTTC. Protein sequence: CASRTLQSSYEQYF.

The chain uses TRBV28 and TRBJ2-7; 10 bases fit TRBD1. V gave up 2 bases and J gave up 3 bases; unmatched junction bases: 10. This CDR3 region has 17 residues. Germline lookup yields CDR1 MDHEN and CDR2 SYDVKM. Here the CDR3 reads CASSLGWGGTGDYEQYF. CDR3 nucleotide sequence: TGTGCCAGCAGTTTAGGATGGGGGGGGACAGGGGACTACGAGCAGTACTTC.

The chain carries TRBV27 and TRBJ2-7, with TRBD1 matching over 9 bases. CDR1 is MNHEY, CDR2 SMNVEV, per germline (reference sequence). The CDR3 has 16 amino acids. With 5 bases clipped from V and 0 bases from J, the junction kept 8 bases outside the gene matches. In DNA, the CDR3 is TGTGCCAGCAGTCCCTCACAGGGGGCCCACTCCTACGAGCAGTACTTC. Translating gives CASSPSQGAHSYEQYF.

This clone is a singleton in its sample. This chain connects TRBV27 to TRBJ2-3; a weak D match, TRBD1 (6 bases). Trimming took 1 base from V and 1 from J, leaving 12 bases between them. From germline, CDR1 is MNHEY and CDR2 SMNVEV (reference sequence). This CDR3 region has 16 residues. The CDR3 region is CASSLLQGRGTDTQYF. CDR3 nucleotide sequence: TGTGCCAGCAGTTTATTACAGGGACGGGGCACAGATACGCAGTATTTT.

The chain joins TRBV5-6 to TRBJ2-7; D unclear. The germline V gene encodes CDR1 SGHDT and CDR2 YYEEEE. The CDR3 loop spans 12 amino acids. The germline V and J ends were trimmed by 2 bases and 4 bases, with 7 bases remaining between them. This CDR3 is CASSFTAYEQYF. The CDR3 DNA reads TGTGCCAGCAGCTTTACAGCTTACGAGCAGTACTTC.

The chain combines TRBV2 with TRBJ2-1; 7 nucleotides align to TRBD1. Germline V gene lookup returns CDR1 SNHLY and CDR2 FYNNEI. This CDR3 spans 15 amino acids. The trim removed 11 bases at V and 6 bases at J, leaving 16 bases unmatched. The CDR3 is CAVRLTQGRSNEQFF. The CDR3 nucleotides read TGTGCCGTACGCTTAACACAGGGGCGGTCCAATGAGCAGTTCTTC.

The chain uses TRBV5-1 and TRBJ2-5; 10 bases are shared with TRBD1. Germline CDR1 reads SGHRS; CDR2 reads YFSETQ. V was pared by 2 bases and J by 5 bases, with 12 bases of the junction left unmatched. CDR3 length: 17 residues. CDR3 sequence: CASSFPRTGGPKETQYF. In nucleotides, the CDR3 is TGCGCCAGCAGCTTTCCTCGGACAGGGGGGCCCAAGGAGACCCAGTACTTC.

The V and J genes are TRBV7-2 and TRBJ2-2; D remains unclear. Germline CDR1 is SGHTA and CDR2 is FQGNSA. This CDR3 is 14 amino acids long. Trimming stripped 0 bases from V and 4 bases from J, with 6 bases between. The DNA of the CDR3 is TGTGCCAGCAGCTTAGCCCAGTTCACCGGGGAGCTGTTTTTT. Translated: CASSLAQFTGELFF.